Only one count was recorded for the clone carrying this TCR beta chain. The data originate from a study of cytomegalovirus exposure and HLA in healthy donors. PCR employed 60 Vbeta and 13 Jbeta primers. Libraries were prepared by immunoSEQ multiplex PCR; TCRdb keeps only in-frame clonotypes and omits some of them. In the table there are some 220,000 clones, approximately 81% of which are singletons. Germline loops: CDR1 LNHDA, CDR2 SQIVND (reference sequence). CDR3 length equals 16 residues. Unmatched junction bases numbered 7, after V lost 2 bases and J lost 1 base. The chain has TRBV19 and TRBJ1-1; 7 bases fit TRBD1. The TCR comes from a girl aged 2 to 10 in good health and CMV-seronegative. Sequencing input: PBMCs. In DNA, the CDR3 is TGTGCCAGTAGTATAAATTGGGACAGCGCGAACACTGAAGCTTTCTTT. Translated, it gives CASSINWDSANTEAFF.